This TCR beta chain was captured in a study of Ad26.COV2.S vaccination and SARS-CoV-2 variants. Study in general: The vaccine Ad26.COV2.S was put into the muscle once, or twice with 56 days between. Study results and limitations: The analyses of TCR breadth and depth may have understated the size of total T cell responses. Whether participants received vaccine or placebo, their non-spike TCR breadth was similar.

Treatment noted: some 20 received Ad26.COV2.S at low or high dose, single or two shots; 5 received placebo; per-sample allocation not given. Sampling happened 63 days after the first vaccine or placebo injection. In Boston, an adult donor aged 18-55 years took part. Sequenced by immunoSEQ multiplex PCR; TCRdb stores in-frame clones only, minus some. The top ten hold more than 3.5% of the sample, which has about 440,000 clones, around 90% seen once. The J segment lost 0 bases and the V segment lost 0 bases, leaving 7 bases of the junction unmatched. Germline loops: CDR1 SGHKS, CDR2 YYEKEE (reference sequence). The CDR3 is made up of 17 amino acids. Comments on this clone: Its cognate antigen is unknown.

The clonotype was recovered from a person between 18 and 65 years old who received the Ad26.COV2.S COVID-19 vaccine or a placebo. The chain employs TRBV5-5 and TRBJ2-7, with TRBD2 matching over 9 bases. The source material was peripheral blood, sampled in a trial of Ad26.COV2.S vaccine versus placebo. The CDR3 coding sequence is TGTGCCAGCAGCTTGGCGGCTAGCGGGACGATCTCCTACGAGCAGTACTTC. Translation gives CASSLAASGTISYEQYF.